A selection of T cell receptor beta chains follows, all from one sample in a study of cytomegalovirus exposure and HLA in healthy donors. Here immunoSEQ multiplex PCR was the method, and the copy in TCRdb shows in-frame clones only, minus some. The profile shows 200,000 to 250,000 clones, 70% of them singletons. The sample comprised PBMCs. These receptors all come from a man between 40 and 49 years old in good health and CMV-seropositive. The CDR3 runs from the conserved cysteine through the conserved F or W. The listing skips clone size in some rows; elsewhere it reads once, few, many or a size class.

clone size: -; V gene: TRBV5-5; J gene: TRBJ2-6; CDR3 protein: CASSADPQGAIGANVLTF
clone size: -; V gene: TRBV28; J gene: TRBJ1-1; CDR3 protein: CASSLQGNTEAFF
clone size: -; V gene: TRBV4-2; J gene: TRBJ2-3; CDR3 protein: CASSQEQVRTTDTQYF
clone size: -; V gene: TRBV9; J gene: TRBJ2-3; CDR3 protein: CASSAAGTSGGDTQYF
clone size: -; V gene: TRBV5-1; J gene: TRBJ1-5; CDR3 protein: CASSLAQGGQPQHF
clone size: -; V gene: TRBV6-6; J gene: TRBJ2-2; CDR3 protein: CASSSSGGSTGELFF
clone size: few; V gene: TRBV6-5; J gene: TRBJ1-2; CDR3 protein: CASQGYYGYTF
clone size: -; V gene: TRBV6-5; J gene: TRBJ2-7; CDR3 protein: CASSYSRVTGAYEQYF
clone size: -; V gene: TRBV10-2; J gene: TRBJ1-2; CDR3 protein: CASSEGTDSLDGYTF
clone size: -; V gene: TRBV6-1; J gene: TRBJ1-3; CDR3 protein: CASSELLWKRGDTIYF